This TCR beta chain emerged from a study of T cell responses to AZD1222 COVID-19 vaccine. Findings and caveats of the study: Among vaccine-associated CD4 TCRs, coverage spanned spike, with dominance at 160-218 and 743-854. A rise in Spike-specific TCR breadth and depth followed two AZD1222 doses. Every sample of the repertoires postdated the peak T cell response.

Libraries were prepared by immunoSEQ multiplex PCR; TCRdb keeps only in-frame clonotypes and omits some of them. The sample consists of 84,000 or so clones, just over 90% of them appearing once. With regard to this clone: Its matching antigen is unknown.

Germline lookup yields CDR1 SNHLY and CDR2 FYNNEI. V gave up 4 bases and J gave up 5 bases, with 11 bases separating them. This CDR3 has 13 amino acids. V and J are TRBV2 and TRBJ2-5; D might be TRBD1 (5 bases). This clonotype originated in an adult who received the AZD1222 COVID-19 vaccine. The sequencing here drew on peripheral blood, taken 28 days after the second AZD1222 dose. CDR3 sequence (DNA): TGTGCCAGCAGTGGAGAGTGGGGCGAGACCCAGTACTTC. Protein product: CASSGEWGETQYF. The full variable domain, rest sourced from reference TRBV2 and TRBJ2-5, is EPEVTQTPSHQVTQMGQEVILRCVPISNHLYFYWYRQILGQKVEFLVSFYNNEISEKSEIFDDQFSVERPDGSNFTLKIRSTKLEDSAMYFCASSGEWGETQYFGPGTRLLVL.